Listed below are T cell receptor beta chains from one sample, sequenced in a study of cytotoxic CD8 clonotypes in ibrutinib-treated CLL. Data came from immunoSEQ multiplex PCR; TCRdb stores just in-frame clones and leaves some out. The data contain 20,000 to 30,000 clones, about 78% of them singletons. The sequences come from PBMCs, collected before ibrutinib treatment. All receptors derive from a human donor with chronic lymphocytic leukemia. Each CDR3 is given with its conserved first and last residue. A D gene is named only where the DNA matches it firmly. Size values are once, few and many counts, or a class for expanded clones, and some rows have none.

clone_size	j_call	d_call	v_call	cdr3_nt	cdr3_aa
-	TRBJ2-1	-	TRBV28	TGTGCCAGCAGTTTAAAGGCGGGATCATGGAATGAGCAGTTCTTC	CASSLKAGSWNEQFF
-	TRBJ1-1	-	TRBV5-1	TGCGCCAGCAGCGCGAGGGGAAGGGAAAACACTGAAGCTTTCTTT	CASSARGRENTEAFF
-	TRBJ2-5	-	TRBV29-1	TGCAGCGTGGAGACAGGAATCGAGACCCAGTACTTC	CSVETGIETQYF
-	TRBJ2-3	TRBD2	TRBV29-1	TGCAGCGTTGCCGAACTAGCGGAAGATACGCAGTATTTT	CSVAELAEDTQYF
few	TRBJ2-1	-	TRBV7-3	TGTGCCAGCAGCTTATCGGGGATAAGTGAGCAGTTCTTC	CASSLSGISEQFF
-	TRBJ2-7	TRBD1	TRBV23-1	TGCGCCAGCAGTCAAGTCCCGGGACAGGCTTCGTACGAGCAGTACTTC	CASSQVPGQASYEQYF
-	TRBJ2-5	-	TRBV19	TGTGCCAGTACCCACCGGGGACAAGAGACCCAGTACTTC	CASTHRGQETQYF
-	TRBJ2-7	TRBD2	TRBV7-9	TGTGCCAGCAGCCCGGGACTAGCGGGAGCCGAGCAGTACTTC	CASSPGLAGAEQYF
-	TRBJ2-3	-	TRBV6-1	TGTGCCAGCAGTGAAAGGGGAGAAATCCGGGTTACAGATACGCAGTATTTT	CASSERGEIRVTDTQYF
-	TRBJ2-1	TRBD2	TRBV5-6	TGTGCCAGCAGCCCCGGGACTAGCTCCTACAATGAGCAGTTCTTC	CASSPGTSSYNEQFF
-	TRBJ2-2	TRBD2	TRBV14	TGTGCCAGCAGCCGACTAGCGGGAGAGACCGGGGAGCTGTTTTTT	CASSRLAGETGELFF
-	TRBJ2-1	TRBD2	TRBV4-1	TGCGCCAGCAGCCAAGATATCGGGACTAGCCTCAATGAGCAGTTCTTC	CASSQDIGTSLNEQFF
once	TRBJ2-2	TRBD2	TRBV5-6	TGTGCCAGCAGCTTTCGGACTAGCGGCACCGGGGAGCTGTTTTTT	CASSFRTSGTGELFF
few	TRBJ1-5	TRBD1	TRBV7-8	TGTGCCAGCAGCTTAGCACACAGGGGAGTTGGCAATCAGCCCCAGCATTTT	CASSLAHRGVGNQPQHF
-	TRBJ2-7	-	TRBV7-2	TGTGCCAGCAGCTTAGCGGTTATTGCCTACGAGCAGTACTTC	CASSLAVIAYEQYF
-	TRBJ2-6	-	TRBV7-3	TGTGCCAGCAGCTCCCCCAAACAGTCCTCTGGGGCCAACGTCCTGACTTTC	CASSSPKQSSGANVLTF
-	TRBJ1-1	-	TRBV6-5	TGTGCCAGCAGTTATTCAGGGAAGGCTTTCTTT	CASSYSGKAFF
-	TRBJ1-1	TRBD1	TRBV19	TGTGCCAGTAGTAAAGACAGGGTGAACACTGAAGCTTTCTTT	CASSKDRVNTEAFF
-	TRBJ2-7	-	TRBV11-2	TGTGCCAGCAGCCGAGGAGGAACTAGAGGCGAGCAGTACTTC	CASSRGGTRGEQYF
-	TRBJ2-6	-	TRBV5-1	TGCGCCAGCCTCGAAGCTGGGGCCAACGTCCTGACTTTC	CASLEAGANVLTF
-	TRBJ2-5	-	TRBV2	TGTGCCAGCAGTGGAAGTGGTTGGCGCCAAGAGACCCAGTACTTC	CASSGSGWRQETQYF
-	TRBJ2-7	TRBD1	TRBV14	TGTGCCAGCAGCCGCGGGACAGGGATACATTTCTACGAGCAGTACTTC	CASSRGTGIHFYEQYF
-	TRBJ2-7	TRBD1	TRBV19	TGTGCCAGTAGTACCCAGGGGGTAAGCTCCTACGAGCAGTACTTC	CASSTQGVSSYEQYF
-	TRBJ2-7	TRBD1	TRBV5-4	TGTGCCAGCTCGCACAGGGGGAGCTACGAGCAGTACTTC	CASSHRGSYEQYF
few	TRBJ1-5	-	TRBV28	TGTGCCAGCAGTACTGATGATCAGCCCCAGCATTTT	CASSTDDQPQHF
-	TRBJ1-2	-	TRBV6-1	TGTGCCAGCAGTGAAGCCACCCTTTACACCTTC	CASSEATLYTF
-	TRBJ1-1	TRBD1	TRBV20-1	TGCAAAGGGACAGGGGAGACTGAAGCTTTCTTT	CKGTGETEAFF
few	TRBJ1-1	-	TRBV2	TGTGCCACCTCGTGGCAGTCGAACACTGAAGCTTTCTTT	CATSWQSNTEAFF
few	TRBJ1-5	TRBD1	TRBV7-9	TGTGCCAGCAGTCCTACAGGGGGTGGTGATCAGCCCCAGCATTTT	CASSPTGGGDQPQHF
-	TRBJ1-1	TRBD1	TRBV2	TGTGCCAGTTCGAGATTTGGGACAGGGGTTAACACTGAAGCTTTCTTT	CASSRFGTGVNTEAFF
-	TRBJ2-3	TRBD1	TRBV5-1	TGCGCCAGCAGCACGGGACAGGGCACAGATACGCAGTATTTT	CASSTGQGTDTQYF
once	TRBJ2-3	-	TRBV27	TGTGCCAGCAGTAAACAATCGGGAGATCACGCAGATACGCAGTATTTT	CASSKQSGDHADTQYF
-	TRBJ1-1	TRBD1	TRBV10-1	TGCGCCAGCAGTGAGTCTCAGGGGGGGAACACTGAAGCTTTCTTT	CASSESQGGNTEAFF
once	TRBJ2-3	-	TRBV5-4	TGTGCCAGCAGCTTAATATTGGTGACCTCGGGCACAGATACGCAGTATTTT	CASSLILVTSGTDTQYF
-	TRBJ2-1	-	TRBV18	TGTGCCAGCTCACTGGGACCCTACAATGAGCAGTTCTTC	CASSLGPYNEQFF
-	TRBJ1-1	TRBD1	TRBV29-1	TGCAGCGTTTCTTCCGGGACAGGGGGGACTGAAGCTTTCTTT	CSVSSGTGGTEAFF
few	TRBJ1-5	TRBD1	TRBV6-6	TGTGCCAGCAGTTCGGGACAGCTTAGCAATCAGCCCCAGCATTTT	CASSSGQLSNQPQHF
-	TRBJ1-3	-	TRBV7-2	TGTGCCAGCAGCTTCGCGTCTGGAAACACCATATATTTT	CASSFASGNTIYF
-	TRBJ2-5	-	TRBV28	TGTGCCAGCAGTTTCGGGGGTGGACAAGAGACCCAGTACTTC	CASSFGGGQETQYF
once	TRBJ2-1	-	TRBV11-2	TGTGCCAGCAGCTCCCATACTAGGGCGTTCTACAATGAGCAGTTCTTC	CASSSHTRAFYNEQFF
few	TRBJ2-7	TRBD1	TRBV9	TGTGCCAGCAGCCCCCGACAGGGTTCGGGCGAGCAGTACTTC	CASSPRQGSGEQYF
-	TRBJ2-7	TRBD1	TRBV27	TGTGCCAGCAGTCTCCCCGGGACAGGGTTCCACGAGCAGTACTTC	CASSLPGTGFHEQYF
-	TRBJ2-7	TRBD2	TRBV5-1	TGCGCCAGCAGCTTGGGGGGGACTAGCGGGAGTGACGAGCAGTACTTC	CASSLGGTSGSDEQYF
once	TRBJ2-1	TRBD2	TRBV15	TGTGCCACCAGTCTAGCGGGAGGAGGGGATGAGCAGTTCTTC	CATSLAGGGDEQFF
-	TRBJ1-2	-	TRBV28	TGTGCCAGCAGGACAACTAACTATGGCTACACCTTC	CASRTTNYGYTF
few	TRBJ2-7	TRBD2	TRBV7-6	TGTGCCAGCAGCTTAGCAGGGGCGGGAGGGGAGCAGTACTTC	CASSLAGAGGEQYF
-	TRBJ2-1	-	TRBV11-3	TGTGCCAGCAGCAGGGCGGGGGAGCAGTTCTTC	CASSRAGEQFF
-	TRBJ2-5	-	TRBV19	TGTGCCAGTAGTCCCTGGGCGGTACAAGAGACCCAGTACTTC	CASSPWAVQETQYF
-	TRBJ2-2	-	TRBV19	TGTGCCAGTAGTATAGGAGGGGGCACCGGGGAGCTGTTTTTT	CASSIGGGTGELFF
few	TRBJ2-1	TRBD2	TRBV30	TGTGCCTGCCTCCTAGCGGGGGGGAGGGATGAGCAGTTCTTC	CACLLAGGRDEQFF
-	TRBJ2-2	-	TRBV7-2	TGTGCCAGCAGCTCGCCTAACACCGGGGAGCTGTTTTTT	CASSSPNTGELFF
few	TRBJ2-1	-	TRBV29-1	TGCAGCGTTGATTCTTCCGGGACCTACAATGAGCAGTTCTTC	CSVDSSGTYNEQFF